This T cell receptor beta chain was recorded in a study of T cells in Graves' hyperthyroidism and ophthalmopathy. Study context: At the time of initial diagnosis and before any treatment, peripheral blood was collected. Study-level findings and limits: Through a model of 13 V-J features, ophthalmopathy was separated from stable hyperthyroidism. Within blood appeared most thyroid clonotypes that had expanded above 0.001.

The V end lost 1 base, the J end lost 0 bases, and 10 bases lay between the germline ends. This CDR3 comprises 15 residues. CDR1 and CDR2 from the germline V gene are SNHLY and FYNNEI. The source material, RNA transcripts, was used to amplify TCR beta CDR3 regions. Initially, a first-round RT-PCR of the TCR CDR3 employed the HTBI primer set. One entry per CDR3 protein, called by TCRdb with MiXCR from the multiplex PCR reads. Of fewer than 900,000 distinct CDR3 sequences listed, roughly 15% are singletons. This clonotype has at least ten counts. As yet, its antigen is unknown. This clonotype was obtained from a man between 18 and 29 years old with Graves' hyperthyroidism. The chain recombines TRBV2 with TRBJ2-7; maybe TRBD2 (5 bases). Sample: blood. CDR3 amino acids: CASSEEGASSYEQYF. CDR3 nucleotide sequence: TGTGCCAGCAGTGAAGAGGGAGCGTCCTCCTACGAGCAGTACTTC.